Described below is a single T cell receptor beta chain sequence and its context. Every subset had its genomic DNA shared out evenly among several immunoSEQ plates. Per the study methods: There were no quality scores in the junction-only immunoSEQ sequences, so filtering differed. Some clones are missing from TCRdb's copy, which holds only in-frame ones; the method was immunoSEQ multiplex PCR. That table furnishes V, J and clone size, whereas the DNA furnished D and trimming. This sample has about 2.1 million clones, with 85% to 95% found just once. CDR1 and CDR2 (germline): WNHNN, SYGVQD (reference sequence). The V and J ends lost 4 bases and 4 bases respectively, with 14 bases between them. The CDR3 spans 14 residues. The data are from a study of shared clonotypes between healthy human individuals. Naive CD8 cells comprised CD45RO-negative, CCR7-positively selected cells, excluding terminally differentiated effector memory CD45RA+ cells.

The chain links TRBV10-1 to TRBJ2-7; no clear D. The receptor's source is a man aged 18 to 29 in good health. Some clones in this sample may be carry-over from other donors' samples. Sequencing input: naive CD8+ T cells from PBMCs. The CDR3 DNA sequence: TGCGCCAGCAGTGCCGCTGCTTGGGGATACGAGCAGTACTTC. Residues: CASSAAAWGYEQYF.